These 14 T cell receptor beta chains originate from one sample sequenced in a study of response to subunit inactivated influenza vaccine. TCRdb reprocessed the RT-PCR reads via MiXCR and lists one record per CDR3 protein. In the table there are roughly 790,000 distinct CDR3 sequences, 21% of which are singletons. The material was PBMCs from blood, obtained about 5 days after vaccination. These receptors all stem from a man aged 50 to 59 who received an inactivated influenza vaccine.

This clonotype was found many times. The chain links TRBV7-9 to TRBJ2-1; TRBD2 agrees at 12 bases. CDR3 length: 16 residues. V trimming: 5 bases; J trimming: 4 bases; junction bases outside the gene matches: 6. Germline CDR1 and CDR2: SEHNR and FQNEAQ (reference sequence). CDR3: CASSQLAGGPYNEQFF. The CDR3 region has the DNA TGTGCCAGCAGCCAACTAGCGGGAGGACCATACAATGAGCAGTTCTTC.

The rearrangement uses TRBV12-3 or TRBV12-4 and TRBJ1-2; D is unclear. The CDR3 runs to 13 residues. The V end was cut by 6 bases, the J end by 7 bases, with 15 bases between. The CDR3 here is CASRLAAGSGYTF. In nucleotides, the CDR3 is TGTGCCAGCAGACTAGCGGCGGGATCTGGCTACACCTTC.

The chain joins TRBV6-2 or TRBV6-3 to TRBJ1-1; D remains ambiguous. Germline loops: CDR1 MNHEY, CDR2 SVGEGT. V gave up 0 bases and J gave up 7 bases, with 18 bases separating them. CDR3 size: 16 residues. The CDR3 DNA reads TGTGCCAGCAGTTACTCTCAAGGTCCGCCAGCCCTTGAAGCTTTCTTT. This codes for CASSYSQGPPALEAFF.

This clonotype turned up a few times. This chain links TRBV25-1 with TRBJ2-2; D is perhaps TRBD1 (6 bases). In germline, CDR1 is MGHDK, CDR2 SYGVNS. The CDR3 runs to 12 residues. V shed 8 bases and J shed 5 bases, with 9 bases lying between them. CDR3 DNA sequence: TGTGCCAGCCTACAGGGTACCGGGGAGCTGTTTTTT. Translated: CASLQGTGELFF. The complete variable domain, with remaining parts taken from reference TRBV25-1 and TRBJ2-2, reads EADIYQTPRYLVIGTGKKITLECSQTMGHDKMYWYQQDPGMELHLIHYSYGVNSTEKGDLSSESTVSRIRTEHFPLTLESARPSHTSQYLCASLQGTGELFFGEGSRLTVL.

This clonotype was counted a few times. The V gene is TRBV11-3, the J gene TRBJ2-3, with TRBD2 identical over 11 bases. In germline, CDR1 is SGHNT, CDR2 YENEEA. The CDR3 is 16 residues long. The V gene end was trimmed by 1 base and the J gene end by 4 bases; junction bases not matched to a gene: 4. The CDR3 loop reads CASSLGLAGLSDTQYF. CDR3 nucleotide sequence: TGTGCCAGCAGCTTAGGACTAGCGGGGTTATCAGATACGCAGTATTTT.

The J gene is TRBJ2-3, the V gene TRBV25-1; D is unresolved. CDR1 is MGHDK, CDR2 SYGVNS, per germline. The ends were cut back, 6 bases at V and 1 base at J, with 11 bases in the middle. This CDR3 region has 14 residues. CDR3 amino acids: CASRWGVGTDTQYF. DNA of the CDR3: TGTGCCAGCAGATGGGGTGTGGGCACAGATACGCAGTATTTT.

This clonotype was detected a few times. Written as DNA, the CDR3 is TGTGCCAGCAGCTTAGGGCGATCGACCTACGAGCAGTACTTC. Translation gives CASSLGRSTYEQYF. The rearrangement links TRBV7-6 to TRBJ2-7, with unresolved D. Germline CDR1 is SGHVS and CDR2 is FNYEAQ. V dropped 1 base and J dropped 2 bases, with 9 bases sitting between them. The CDR3 totals 14 residues.

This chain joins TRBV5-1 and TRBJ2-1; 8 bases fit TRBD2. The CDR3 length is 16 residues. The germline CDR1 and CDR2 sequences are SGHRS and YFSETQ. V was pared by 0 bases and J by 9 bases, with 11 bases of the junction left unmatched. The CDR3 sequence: CASSLEPGLVGGEQFF. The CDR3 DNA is TGCGCCAGCAGCTTGGAGCCGGGACTAGTCGGAGGTGAGCAGTTCTTC.

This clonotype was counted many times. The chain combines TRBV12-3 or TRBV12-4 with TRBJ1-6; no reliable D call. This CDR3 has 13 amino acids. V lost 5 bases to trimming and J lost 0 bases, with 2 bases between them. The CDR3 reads CASSNSYNSPLHF. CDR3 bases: TGTGCCAGCAGTAACTCCTATAATTCACCCCTCCACTTT.

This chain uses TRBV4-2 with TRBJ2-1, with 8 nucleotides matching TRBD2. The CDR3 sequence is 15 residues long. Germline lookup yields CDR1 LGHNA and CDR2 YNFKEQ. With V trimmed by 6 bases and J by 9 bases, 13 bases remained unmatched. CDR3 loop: CASRELAVASGEQFF. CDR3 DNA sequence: TGTGCCAGCAGGGAACTAGCGGTCGCATCAGGTGAGCAGTTCTTC.

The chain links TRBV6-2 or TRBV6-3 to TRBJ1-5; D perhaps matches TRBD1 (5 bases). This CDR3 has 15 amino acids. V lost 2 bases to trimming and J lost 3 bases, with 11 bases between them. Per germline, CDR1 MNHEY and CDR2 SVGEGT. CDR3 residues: CASSYPDRTNQPQHF. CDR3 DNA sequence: TGTGCCAGCAGTTACCCCGACAGAACCAATCAGCCCCAGCATTTT.

The CDR3 loop is CSAAGVGRSGGNEQFF. The CDR3 DNA is TGCAGTGCTGCCGGCGTGGGGCGGAGTGGGGGCAATGAGCAGTTCTTC. The chain couples TRBV20-1 to TRBJ2-1; D could derive from TRBD1 or TRBD2 (5 bases each). Trimming took off 5 bases at V and 6 bases at J, with 23 bases between the two ends. This CDR3 has 16 residues. From germline, CDR1 is DFQATT and CDR2 SNEGSKA (reference sequence).

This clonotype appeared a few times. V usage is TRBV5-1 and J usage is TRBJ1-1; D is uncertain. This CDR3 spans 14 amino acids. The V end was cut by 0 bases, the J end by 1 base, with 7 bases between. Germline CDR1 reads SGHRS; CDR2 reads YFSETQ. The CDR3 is CASSLVPANTEAFF. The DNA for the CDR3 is TGCGCCAGCAGCTTGGTTCCCGCGAACACTGAAGCTTTCTTT.

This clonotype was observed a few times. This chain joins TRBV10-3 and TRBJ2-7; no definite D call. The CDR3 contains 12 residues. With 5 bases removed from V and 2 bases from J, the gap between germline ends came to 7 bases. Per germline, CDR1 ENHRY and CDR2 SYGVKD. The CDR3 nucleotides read TGTGCCATCAGTCGCCAGGCCTACGAGCAGTACTTC. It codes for CAISRQAYEQYF.